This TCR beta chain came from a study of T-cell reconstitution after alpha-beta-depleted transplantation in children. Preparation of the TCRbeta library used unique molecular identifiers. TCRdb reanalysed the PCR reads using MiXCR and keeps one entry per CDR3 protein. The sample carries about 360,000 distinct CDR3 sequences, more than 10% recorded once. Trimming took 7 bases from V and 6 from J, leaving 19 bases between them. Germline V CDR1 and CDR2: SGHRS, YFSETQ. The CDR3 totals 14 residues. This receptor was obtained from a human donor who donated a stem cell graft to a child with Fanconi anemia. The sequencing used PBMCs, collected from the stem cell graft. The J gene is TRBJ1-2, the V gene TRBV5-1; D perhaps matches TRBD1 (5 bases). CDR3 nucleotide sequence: TGCGCCAGCCGGACCGGGACCGATCCCAATGGCTACACCTTC. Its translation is CASRTGTDPNGYTF.